This T cell receptor (beta chain) was observed in a study of neurological immune-mediated disorders (dated by TCRdb to the late 2010s). In the study overall: Among the approximately 34 multiple sclerosis patients, relapsing-remitting MS was present in around 30 and secondary progressive MS was present in 3. The cohort was made up of about 68 subjects, consisting of 14 HAM/TSP patients, roughly 35 multiple sclerosis patients and 20 or so healthy controls. The 106 TCR-beta libraries covered PBMC samples along with longitudinal samples, technical triplicates, and paired sorted CD4+ and CD8+ T-cell subsets. Peripheral blood TCR-beta repertoires from HTLV-I-associated myelopathy (HAM/TSP) patients, multiple sclerosis patients and healthy controls were compared by UMI-based sequencing.

The CDR3 covers 13 residues, taking in both the cysteine and the phenylalanine. The sequence is cut down to CDR3 DNA, 39 bases in frame from base 1. As encoded in the germline V gene (reference sequence), CDR1 is DFQATT while CDR2 is SNEGSKA. V is clipped by 1 base and J by 4 bases, and the sequence between their germline boundaries is 10 bases long. Overall results and qualifications from the work: No association of the MS cluster with clinical or MRI features was observed, and the need for larger cohorts was stated by the authors. Expanded clones from different subjects shared no identical CDR3 amino acid sequences, which suggests that TCR-beta repertoires were private in all groups. In phylogenetic analysis, the repertoires of 18 of 34 MS patients grouped into a cluster of related CDR3 sequences, which suggests a possible signature at the repertoire level. TCR clonal expansion was greatest in HAM/TSP patients and smallest in MS patients, who ranked below even healthy controls.

Libraries from unsorted PBMCs were made from 2 million PBMCs kept in RNAlater at -80 degrees C until RNA extraction. Multiple sclerosis patients were enrolled in a US clinical protocol under which disease progression was evaluated by magnetic resonance imaging. Peripheral blood was subjected to Ficoll-Hypaque density gradient centrifugation to isolate PBMCs, which were then cryopreserved in liquid nitrogen. cDNA synthesis used template-switch 5'RACE with a primer carrying a 10-nucleotide random unique molecular identifier tagging each TCR transcript. Every sequencing run covered 15-18 subjects and yielded more than 180 million TCR-beta sequences. The RNeasy kit was used for extraction of total RNA. The KAPA Real-time Library Amplification kit was used to amplify TCR-beta VDJ regions with primers targeting the TCR constant region and the 5'RACE anchor. A first PCR added sample indexes and Illumina adaptors, after which a second PCR increased the library yield. After purification with Ampure beads, the TCR product of roughly 650 bp was size-selected on a 2% E-gel SizeSelection system. Before pooling, library quality was assessed on a Bioanalyzer, concentration was determined with Qubit, and library quantification was performed with the Kapa Library Quantification kit. Paired-end 2 x 150 bp sequencing of the libraries was performed on an Illumina HiSeq 2500. To increase sequence diversity, about 25-31% phiX was spiked into each library pool. Turning to the authors' computational methods: The quality-filtered reads were processed with the UMI-based MiGEC pipeline, whose error correction step removed more than 80% of the raw TCR sequences. IMGT germline references were used for alignment of VDJ genes, and clonotypes were defined by a unique CDR3 amino acid sequence together with V-J genes. Clonal expansion, Shannon diversity, and CDR3 relatedness (CalcPairwiseDistances, ClusterSamples) were evaluated with VDJtools, and phylogenetic trees were built with CLCbio workbench. Expanded clones were defined as having at least 8 unique UMIs, based on coefficient-of-variation modelling across technical triplicates. TCRdb reanalyzed the raw reads on its own, using fastp at Q25 for trimming and MiXCR for clone calling, and kept in-frame beta chains. Records with the same CDR3 protein are collapsed into one entry carrying the most frequent genes and DNA. TCRdb, not the original authors, processed these V and J calls. Counted in this sample were 60,000 to 85,000 distinct CDR3 sequences; around 5.2% of them appeared once. Approximately 7.4% of the sample is in the top ten clones.

This clonotype was observed at least ten times. Its antigen specificity is not known. No base quality information exists; no much larger clone differs at one position. The sequencing sample was made of PBMCs. The sequence derives from a man in his late teens or twenties with multiple sclerosis. The chain is assembled from TRBV20-1 and TRBJ1-2; TRBD1 is a weak D gene call, 6 bases matching. The base sequence is TGCAGTGCTAGAGTCCTACAGGGCTATGGCTACACCTTC. This is translated as CSARVLQGYGYTF.